One sample yielded the 14 T cell receptor beta chains listed below, sequenced in a study of blood T cell repertoires in COVID-19. Some clones are missing from TCRdb's copy, which holds only in-frame ones; the method was immunoSEQ multiplex PCR. The table has some 82,000 clones, roughly nine tenths seen once. The sample consisted of peripheral blood. Source of these receptors: a woman between 45 and 60 years old in a cohort sampled during active COVID-19.

This clone was seen a handful of times. The genes are TRBV2 and TRBJ1-5, with D tentatively TRBD1 (5 bases). Germline-derived CDR1 and CDR2 are SNHLY and FYNNEI. CDR3 length: 16 amino acids. V was trimmed by 4 bases and J by 2 bases, leaving 15 bases between them. The CDR3: CASSGVGGLRNQPQHF. CDR3 nucleotides: TGTGCCAGCAGTGGTGTGGGGGGTCTGCGCAATCAGCCCCAGCATTTT.

This chain links TRBV19 with TRBJ2-7; D perhaps matches TRBD1 (6 bases). Looked up from germline, CDR1 is LNHDA and CDR2 is SQIVND (reference sequence). V was pared by 6 bases and J by 2 bases, with 17 bases between. This CDR3 comprises 15 residues. CDR3 amino acids: CASRPTGSAPYEQYF. In DNA, the CDR3 is TGTGCCAGTAGACCGACAGGTTCGGCGCCCTACGAGCAGTACTTC.

This chain joins TRBV5-1 and TRBJ2-2; TRBD1 aligns across 7 bases. Germline CDR1 reads SGHRS; CDR2 reads YFSETQ. The CDR3 spans 16 residues. The V segment lost 0 bases and the J segment 6 bases; nucleotides outside the gene matches: 8. The CDR3 is CASSLVGQSRAGELFF. The CDR3 DNA follows: TGCGCCAGCAGCTTGGTGGGACAGAGTCGCGCCGGGGAGCTGTTTTTT.

The CDR3 nucleotides are TGTGCCAGCAGCCGACAGGGTGGCAATGAGCAGTTCTTC. This sequence encodes CASSRQGGNEQFF. The chain carries TRBV5-4 and TRBJ2-1, with 7 bases matching TRBD1. The CDR3 extends over 13 amino acids. The germline CDR1 and CDR2 sequences are SGHNT and YYREEE (reference sequence). Trimming cost V 4 bases and J 6 bases; bases outside gene matches: 4. Looking up the rest from reference TRBV5-4 and TRBJ2-1 gives the full variable domain: ETGVTQSPTHLIKTRGQQVTLRCSSQSGHNTVSWYQQALGQGPQFIFQYYREEENGRGNFPPRFSGLQFPNYSSELNVNALELDDSALYLCASSRQGGNEQFFGPGTRLTVL.

The chain joins TRBV27 to TRBJ1-2; D is ambiguous. CDR1 and CDR2 (germline): MNHEY, SMNVEV (reference sequence). CDR3 size: 14 residues. Trimming pared 0 bases from V and 6 bases from J, leaving 11 bases between. The CDR3 nucleotides are TGTGCCAGCAGTTTATCGCTAGACTTCAATGGCTACACCTTC. It yields the protein CASSLSLDFNGYTF.

The CDR3 nucleotides are TGTGCCAGCAGCTTGGAGAGACTAGCGGGAGGGCTGATAAATGAGCAGTTCTTC. It codes for CASSLERLAGGLINEQFF. V gene TRBV5-6 combines with J gene TRBJ2-1; 14 nucleotides agree with TRBD2. Germline V gene sequence: CDR1 SGHDT, CDR2 YYEEEE. The junction had 9 bases not matched to a gene; V was cut back by 0 bases and J by 7 bases. The CDR3 has 18 amino acids.

J is TRBJ2-5 and V is TRBV30; TRBD1 agrees at 9 bases. The CDR3 sequence is 14 residues long. Germline-derived CDR1 and CDR2 are GTSNPN and SVGIG (reference sequence). Trimming removed 4 bases from V and 5 bases from J; junction bases left unmatched: 8. This chain's CDR3 is CAWKTQGALETQYF. The CDR3 DNA is TGTGCCTGGAAAACACAGGGGGCATTGGAGACCCAGTACTTC. Drawing the rest from reference TRBV30 and TRBJ2-5, the complete variable domain is SQTIHQWPATLVQPVGSPLSLECTVEGTSNPNLYWYRQAAGRGLQLLFYSVGIGQISSEVPQNLSASRPQDRQFILSSKKLLLSDSGFYLCAWKTQGALETQYFGPGTRLLVL.

V is TRBV21-1 and J is TRBJ2-3; TRBD2 is the table's D call and was not checked against the DNA. TRBV21-1 is a known pseudogene. The CDR3 consists of 13 residues. CDR3 sequence (DNA): TGTGCCAGCACTAGCGCCAGCACAGATACGCAGTATTTT. As protein: CASTSASTDTQYF.

The genes are TRBV3-1 (or the pseudogene TRBV3-2) and TRBJ1-3, with D maybe TRBD1 (5 bases). There are 16 residues in the CDR3. Trimming left V 1 base short and J 0 bases short, with 10 bases between. CDR1 and CDR2 from the germline V gene are LGHDT and YNNKEL (reference sequence). The CDR3 region has the DNA TGTGCCAGCAGCCAAGGGGACTCCAGCTCTGGAAACACCATATATTTT. This codes for CASSQGDSSSGNTIYF.

This rearrangement joins TRBV2 to TRBJ2-5; 9 bases fit TRBD1. This CDR3 region has 15 residues. Trimming at V came to 4 bases and at J to 2 bases, leaving 5 bases not matched to a gene. Germline values: CDR1 SNHLY, CDR2 FYNNEI. The CDR3 reads CASSAGTGPQETQYF. The CDR3 DNA sequence: TGTGCCAGCAGTGCCGGGACAGGGCCACAAGAGACCCAGTACTTC. Looking up the rest from reference TRBV2 and TRBJ2-5 gives the full variable domain: EPEVTQTPSHQVTQMGQEVILRCVPISNHLYFYWYRQILGQKVEFLVSFYNNEISEKSEIFDDQFSVERPDGSNFTLKIRSTKLEDSAMYFCASSAGTGPQETQYFGPGTRLLVL.

V usage is TRBV18 and J usage is TRBJ2-2; tentatively, D is TRBD2 (6 bases). This CDR3 is built from 15 residues. V lost 3 bases and J 2 bases, leaving 10 bases between the germline ends. Germline V gene sequence: CDR1 KGHSH, CDR2 LQKENI. CDR3 in DNA: TGTGCCAGCTCACCCCAGGAGGGTAACACCGGGGAGCTGTTTTTT. It specifies CASSPQEGNTGELFF. The whole variable domain, remainder taken from reference TRBV18 and TRBJ2-2, is NAGVMQNPRHLVRRRGQEARLRCSPMKGHSHVYWYRQLPEEGLKFMVYLQKENIIDESGMPKERFSAEFPKEGPSILRIQQVVRGDSAAYFCASSPQEGNTGELFFGEGSRLTVL.

V is TRBV6-6 and J is TRBJ2-3; D not resolved. Germline lookup yields CDR1 MNHNY and CDR2 SVGAGI (reference sequence). Trimming removed 7 bases at V and 0 bases at J, with 11 bases between. CDR3 length equals 14 residues. The CDR3 is CASTREISTDTQYF. The CDR3 region has the DNA TGTGCCAGCACCCGCGAGATTAGCACAGATACGCAGTATTTT.

The genes are TRBV5-1 and TRBJ2-2; 10 bases are a match to TRBD1. The trim removed 4 bases at V and 5 bases at J, leaving 2 bases unmatched. The CDR3 length is 14 residues. The germline V gene has CDR1 SGHRS and CDR2 YFSETQ. The DNA of the CDR3 is TGCGCCAGCAGCGCGGGACAGGGGACCGGGGAGCTGTTTTTT. This gives the protein CASSAGQGTGELFF.

J is TRBJ1-2 and V is TRBV10-3; D not certain. Trimming left V 6 bases short and J 1 base short, with 12 bases between. Germline-derived CDR1 and CDR2 are ENHRY and SYGVKD. The CDR3 covers 14 residues. This CDR3 reads CAIRPAAGNYGYTF. The CDR3 bases are TGTGCCATCAGACCAGCCGCAGGTAACTATGGCTACACCTTC.